This T cell receptor (beta chain) was captured by sequencing in a study of regulatory T cells in long-lasting Graves disease. At the level of the study: To qualify as persistent, Graves' disease required over 5 years of antithyroid drugs with positive TSH receptor antibodies. Study findings and constraints: Samples came from peripheral blood alone, without thyroid tissue. Under persistent disease, TRBV28, TRBJ1-2 and TRBJ2-5 were used preferentially.

This clonotype was recorded at least ten times. Its antigen is unidentified. Germline V gives CDR1 DFQATT, CDR2 SNEGSKA (reference sequence). There are 13 residues in the CDR3. V was shortened by 3 bases and J by 0 bases, with 6 bases between the two germline ends. The time point denotes: persistent/refractory GD, antithyroid drugs over 5 years with positive TRAb. The authors made the TCR library using RNA they extracted from PBMCs. Graves' disease diagnosis followed American Thyroid Association guidelines. TCR beta libraries were built with iRepertoire HTBI primers and Arm-PCR of CDR3 regions. TCRdb re-called the multiplex PCR reads through MiXCR, storing one row per CDR3 protein. The sample lists 400,000 to 500,000 distinct CDR3 sequences, about 20% seen once, with over 10% in the top ten.

The sequence was collected from a female donor with Graves disease. Material: peripheral blood mononuclear cells (PBMCs), obtained when the disease was refractory, from a patient treated with antithyroid drugs. The chain links TRBV20-1 to TRBJ1-5; D is unclear. The CDR3 loop is CSASRVSNQPQHF. CDR3 DNA: TGCAGTGCTAGTCGTGTTAGCAATCAGCCCCAGCATTTT.